These T cell receptor beta chains were read from a single sample in a study of blood T cells in healthy people across ages. MiXCR, applied by TCRdb to the 5' RACE reads, yields one record per CDR3 protein. The sample includes under 1,000,000 distinct CDR3 sequences, 35% to 40% of them seen just once. Sequenced input: blood. These receptors were obtained from a man younger than 35 in good health. The CDR3 runs from the conserved cysteine through the conserved F or W. A D gene is named only where the DNA matches it firmly. Size tells how often a clone was seen (once, few, many) or the class of an expanded clone, and some rows leave it out.

>TRBJ1-5|TRBV20-1|.|.
TGCAGTGCTAGTGGGGCCAATCAGCCCCGGCATTTT
CSASGANQPRHF
>TRBJ2-5|TRBV28|.|TRBD1
TGTGCCAGCAGTTTACCCGACAGGGGGGAGCAGTACTTC
CASSLPDRGEQYF
>TRBJ2-1|TRBV19|.|.
TGTGCCAGTAGTATGGGCGGGACAGTTCGGCATGAGCAGTTCTTC
CASSMGGTVRHEQFF
>TRBJ2-4|TRBV7-2|.|TRBD2
TGTGCCAGCAGCGCGCGGGGGGACCTAGCCAAAAACATTCAGTACTTC
CASSARGDLAKNIQYF
>TRBJ1-2|TRBV2|few|.
TGTGCCTCCCAGGACGATACCAACTATGGCTACACCTTC
CASQDDTNYGYTF
>TRBJ2-7|TRBV12-3/TRBV12-4|many|.
TGTGCCAGCAGTTTGGCTGGGGGCGAATACGAGCAGTACTTC
CASSLAGGEYEQYF
>TRBJ1-2|TRBV20-1|few|.
TGCAGTGCTAGTGTCGGCTACACCTTC
CSASVGYTF
>TRBJ1-1|TRBV21-1|few|.
TGTGCCAGCAGCAACGGACAGGGGGCAGTAACTGAAGCTTTCTTT
CASSNGQGAVTEAFF
>TRBJ2-7|TRBV20-1|.|TRBD2
TGCAGTGCGATAGCGGGGGGCCCCTACAATGAGCAGTACTTC
CSAIAGGPYNEQYF
>TRBJ2-1|TRBV21-1|.|.
TGTGCCAGCAGCAAAGGTATTAGCGGCAATGAGCAGTTCTTC
CASSKGISGNEQFF
>TRBJ1-1|TRBV27|few|TRBD1
TGTGCCAGCGCCTTGTACCTCGGGACAGGCAACACTGAAGCTTTCTTT
CASALYLGTGNTEAFF
>TRBJ1-2|TRBV20-1|few|.
TGCAGTGCTAGAGACATATGGACCGAAACTCGAAACTATGGCTACACCTTC
CSARDIWTETRNYGYTF
>TRBJ2-5|TRBV3-1|.|TRBD2
TGTGCCAGCAGCCAAGATCGTTGGGCTAGCGGCGCTCAAGAGACCCAGTACTTC
CASSQDRWASGAQETQYF
>TRBJ1-2|TRBV28|once|TRBD1
TGTGTCAGCAGTTTGATCTGGACAGGGGGAGGCTACACCTTC
CVSSLIWTGGGYTF
>TRBJ2-1|TRBV12-3/TRBV12-4|many|TRBD2
TGTGCCAGCAGTTTACCGAGGAGACTGACTAGCAACAATGAGCAGTTCTTC
CASSLPRRLTSNNEQFF
>TRBJ1-5|TRBV9|.|.
TGTGCCAGCAGCAATAGACAGAATCAGCCCCAGCATTTT
CASSNRQNQPQHF
>TRBJ2-7|TRBV12-3/TRBV12-4|many|.
TGTGCCAGCAGTTCCGGGAGCACGTCCCCCGAGCAGTACTTC
CASSSGSTSPEQYF
>TRBJ1-5|TRBV15|once|.
TGTGCCACCAGCAGAGATTGGAAACAGCCCCAGCATTTT
CATSRDWKQPQHF
>TRBJ2-1|TRBV6-5|.|.
TGTGCCAGCAGTTACTCGGTGAAGGGGAATGAGCAGTTCTTC
CASSYSVKGNEQFF
>TRBJ2-3|TRBV20-1|many|.
TGCAGTGCCCGGGGGAGGACCTATAGCACAGATACGCAGTATTTT
CSARGRTYSTDTQYF
>TRBJ2-1|TRBV7-2|once|.
TGTGCCAGCAGCTTAATCCAGGCGTACAATGAGCAGTTCTTC
CASSLIQAYNEQFF
>TRBJ2-5|TRBV2|few|.
TGTGCCAGCACCCTTGACAGTACCCAAGAGACCCAGTACTTC
CASTLDSTQETQYF
>TRBJ2-5|TRBV14|.|.
TGTGCCAGCAGCCCCCCTTTTAAGAACCAAGAGACCCAGTACTTC
CASSPPFKNQETQYF
>TRBJ2-7|TRBV27|.|.
TGTGCCAGCAGTTTAACGTATCGTGACAGCTCCTACGAGCAGTACTTC
CASSLTYRDSSYEQYF
>TRBJ2-1|TRBV20-1|few|TRBD2
TGCAGTGCTAGGGTAGCGGGGGACAACAATGAGCAGTTCTTC
CSARVAGDNNEQFF
>TRBJ2-7|TRBV4-1|.|TRBD2
TGCGCCAGCAGCCAAGTAGCGGGGAGGCTCTCCTACGAGCAGTACTTC
CASSQVAGRLSYEQYF